This T cell receptor (beta chain) derives from a study of beta chain features in type 1 diabetes. This CDR3 is 15 amino acids long. Germline V gives CDR1 MNHNY, CDR2 SVGAGI (reference sequence). The germline V and J ends were trimmed by 0 bases and 1 base, with 9 bases remaining between them. The study reverse transcribed the entire isolated RNA, so it sequenced expressed TCRB transcripts. Sequencing was performed with immunoSEQ multiplex PCR; in TCRdb, only in-frame clones are kept and a portion is missing. This table has some 150,000 clones, nearly 50% appearing once. The specimen was Tregs from blood. This receptor was identified in a man aged 18-30 years in good health. This chain connects TRBV6-6 to TRBJ1-1, with a possible D match to TRBD1 (6 bases). This CDR3 is CASSYSDSPNTEAFF. CDR3 coding DNA: TGTGCCAGCAGTTACTCGGACAGCCCGAACACTGAAGCTTTCTTT.